These T cell receptor beta chains were read from a single sample in a study of T cell repertoires in cytomegalovirus infection. TCRdb called the reads again in MiXCR, with one record for every CDR3 protein. The sample yields 200,000 to 300,000 distinct CDR3 sequences, around an eighth seen once. Input material: PBMCs. The receptors shown here come from a human donor in good health (CMV status not recorded). Some clones in this sample may be carry-over from other donors' samples. The CDR3 runs from the conserved cysteine through the conserved F or W. A D gene is named only where the DNA matches it firmly. Size is stated for part of the rows, as once, few or many counts, or as a class when the clone is expanded.

V	J	D	size	DNA	CDR3
TRBV12-3/TRBV12-4	TRBJ2-7	TRBD1	many	TGTGCCAGCAGCCTTGGACAGGGGGCCTTCTACGAGCAGTACTTC	CASSLGQGAFYEQYF
TRBV7-8	TRBJ1-1	.	many	TGTGCCAGCAGCTTAAGGGGGACACTGAACACTGAAGCTTTCTTT	CASSLRGTLNTEAFF
TRBV11-2	TRBJ1-1	TRBD1	many	TGTGCCAGCAGCCTTCCCGGGACAGGGATCACTGAAGCTTTCTTT	CASSLPGTGITEAFF
TRBV18	TRBJ2-6	TRBD1	.	TGTGCCAGCTCACCTGGACAGGGATACTCTGGGGCCAACGTCCTGACTTTC	CASSPGQGYSGANVLTF
TRBV11-3	TRBJ2-3	TRBD1	many	TGTGCCAGCAGCTTTGTAGGACAGGGGAGGAGCACAGATACGCAGTATTTT	CASSFVGQGRSTDTQYF
TRBV28	TRBJ1-1	.	many	TGTGCCAGCAGTTTCCCCAGGGGAGCTTTCTTT	CASSFPRGAFF
TRBV7-2	TRBJ2-3	.	many	TGTGCCAGCAGCCCGACGGGTGTCGATACGCAGTATTTT	CASSPTGVDTQYF
TRBV7-9	TRBJ1-2	.	many	TGTGCCAGCAGCGCGCACGCCTCAAGTCTTGGCTACACCTTC	CASSAHASSLGYTF
TRBV6-2/TRBV6-3	TRBJ2-7	TRBD1	many	TGTGCCAGCACCTCGTTACAGGGGGCCTACGAGCAGTACTTC	CASTSLQGAYEQYF
TRBV5-4	TRBJ2-7	.	few	TGTGCCAGCAGCTTGGACAGTTTCTACGAGCAGTACTTC	CASSLDSFYEQYF
TRBV7-2	TRBJ2-3	.	many	TGTGCCAGCAGCTTAGGGGTAAATACGCAGTATTTT	CASSLGVNTQYF
TRBV6-2/TRBV6-3	TRBJ2-3	.	many	TGTGCCAGCAGTTTTGATATCCTCAATACGCAGTATTTT	CASSFDILNTQYF
TRBV12-3/TRBV12-4	TRBJ2-5	.	many	TGTGCCAGCAGTTCCGGGGTGGTGGAGACCCAGTACTTC	CASSSGVVETQYF
TRBV7-2	TRBJ2-1	.	many	TGTGCCAGCAGCTGGTACGGGGAAAACTACAATGAGCAGTTCTTC	CASSWYGENYNEQFF
TRBV2	TRBJ2-2	.	.	TGTGCCAGCAGTGAAGATACATCTCACCAAGTTACCGGGGAGCTGTTTTTT	CASSEDTSHQVTGELFF
TRBV7-8	TRBJ1-1	.	many	TGTGCCAGCAGCTTAGCCGGCAGGGTTAACACTGAAGCTTTCTTT	CASSLAGRVNTEAFF
TRBV15	TRBJ2-5	.	few	TGTGCCACCAGCAGAGAGCGACGCCAGAAAGAGACCCAGTACTTC	CATSRERRQKETQYF
TRBV12-3/TRBV12-4	TRBJ1-5	.	few	TGTGCCAGCAGTACCGGGCTCCGCACGGGGTATAGCAATCAGCCCCAGCATTTT	CASSTGLRTGYSNQPQHF
TRBV5-1	TRBJ1-5	.	.	TGCGCCAGCAGCTTGGCCGGGGAAGTGAATCAGCCCCAGCATTTT	CASSLAGEVNQPQHF
TRBV7-9	TRBJ2-7	TRBD2	.	TGTGCCAGCACCCTGGGGACTAGGACCGAGCAGTACTTC	CASTLGTRTEQYF
TRBV14	TRBJ2-7	.	.	TGTGCCAGCAGCCAGCAGGGGGGCGACTACGAGCAGTACTTC	CASSQQGGDYEQYF
TRBV29-1	TRBJ1-2	.	.	TGCGTTCTTTGGGGGAGTGCTGGCTACACCTTC	CVLWGSAGYTF
TRBV14	TRBJ2-5	.	few	TGTGCCAGCAGCCCCGTGGGTCAGGCTTTTTGGGAGACCCAGTACTTC	CASSPVGQAFWETQYF
TRBV7-6	TRBJ2-7	.	many	TGTGCCAGCAGCCCGGGGGGGGGGACAGGGATCACCAACGAGCAGTACTTC	CASSPGGGTGITNEQYF
TRBV7-3	TRBJ1-2	.	many	TGTGCCAGCAGCTTAAACGCCGGTCTGTATGGCTACACCTTC	CASSLNAGLYGYTF
TRBV7-2	TRBJ1-1	.	many	TGTGCCAGCAGCTTAGGGACGAACACTGAAGCTTTCTTT	CASSLGTNTEAFF
TRBV19	TRBJ2-1	TRBD2	.	TGTGCCAGTAGTGCTAGCGGGAGCGAAAGGGAGCAGTTCTTC	CASSASGSEREQFF
TRBV20-1	TRBJ2-1	TRBD2	few	TGCAGTGCTAGAGCCCCAAGCGGGAGAAGTAATGAGCAGTTCTTC	CSARAPSGRSNEQFF
TRBV7-2	TRBJ2-1	TRBD1	many	TGTGCCAGCAGCTTGACAGGGGGCCACAATGAGCAGTTCTTC	CASSLTGGHNEQFF
TRBV10-3	TRBJ1-5	.	many	TGTGCCATCAGTGAAGAGGACCGACCCCAGCATTTT	CAISEEDRPQHF
TRBV20-1	TRBJ1-2	TRBD1	.	TGCAGTGCTAGAGATTATTGGGCAGGGGGCGGATCGTATGGCTACACCTTC	CSARDYWAGGGSYGYTF
TRBV7-9	TRBJ2-3	.	few	TGTGCCAGCAGCTTAGTAGGAGGGAAAACAGATACGCAGTATTTT	CASSLVGGKTDTQYF
TRBV5-6	TRBJ1-1	.	few	TGTGCCAGCAGCTTGGATCCCGACGAGAACACTGAAGCTTTCTTT	CASSLDPDENTEAFF
TRBV5-1	TRBJ1-1	.	.	TGCGCCAGCAGCTTGGCGGGCAGGTGGAGCACTGAAGCTTTCTTT	CASSLAGRWSTEAFF
TRBV20-1	TRBJ1-6	TRBD1	.	TGCAGTGCTGAGGGGACAGGCGTGGGGAATGCACCCCTCCACTTT	CSAEGTGVGNAPLHF
TRBV7-3	TRBJ2-3	.	.	TGTGCCAGCAGCATTGACAGGTCGAGCACAGATACGCAGTATTTT	CASSIDRSSTDTQYF
TRBV4-3	TRBJ2-6	.	many	TGCGCCAGCAGCCAAGAATCCCCAGACTCTGGGGCCAACGTCCTGACTTTC	CASSQESPDSGANVLTF
TRBV2	TRBJ2-7	TRBD2	few	TGTGCCAGCAGTGTAACTAGCGGGAGTCTTGGGGAGCAGTACTTC	CASSVTSGSLGEQYF
TRBV28	TRBJ2-7	.	.	TGTGCCAGCAGCGGGGTAGGTAGCGGAGAGGGGGCCTACGAGCAGTACTTC	CASSGVGSGEGAYEQYF